The 10 T cell receptor beta chains below all came from one sample that was sequenced in a study of PD-L1 blockade in urothelial cancer (dated by TCRdb to 2015 to 2018). Read against the paper, the sample's time point label means: pretreatment peripheral blood. Library construction relied on the immunoSEQ multiplex PCR assay. TCRdb obtained this table from immuneACCESS and retained in-frame rearrangements with V and J assigned. These tables miss some clones; where compared with another copy, unresolved V genes account for less than half of the shortfall, and the remainder is unexplained. This sample comprises almost 90,000 clones, about four fifths of them detected only once. Around 2% of the sample is held by the ten biggest clonotypes. Sequences were derived from PBMCs, sampled around atezolizumab (anti-PD-L1) treatment. These receptors all come from a man in his 60s with urothelial cancer.

This chain connects TRBV5-1 to TRBJ2-2; 7 nucleotides match TRBD1. V shed 0 bases and J 14 bases; nucleotides not matched to a gene: 7. Germline V lookup: CDR1 SGHRS, CDR2 YFSETQ. The CDR3 consists of 13 residues. The CDR3 DNA follows: TGCGCCAGCAGCTTGGAGGGGGCGTTAGCTCTGTTTTTT. This gives the protein CASSLEGALALFF.

This clone has only one observation. Other DNA sequences of this sample code for an identical CDR3. This chain links TRBV6-6 with TRBJ2-1; D ambiguous. The CDR3 is 14 residues long. CDR1 is MNHNY and CDR2 is SVGAGI in the germline V gene (reference sequence). With 0 bases removed from V and 4 bases from J, the gap between germline ends came to 7 bases. CDR3: CASSYSRVYNEQFF. The CDR3 DNA follows: TGTGCCAGCAGTTACTCTAGAGTTTACAATGAGCAGTTCTTC.

The genes are TRBV6-5 and TRBJ1-2, with 8 bases aligning to TRBD1. Germline values: CDR1 MNHEY, CDR2 SVGAGI. The CDR3 runs 14 residues. V gave up 7 bases and J gave up 8 bases; unmatched junction bases: 12. CDR3 region: CASTPTSTGGGYTF. The CDR3 DNA follows: TGTGCCAGCACCCCCACCTCCACAGGGGGAGGCTACACCTTC.

J is TRBJ2-3 and V is TRBV29-1, with D uncertain. The CDR3 has 11 amino acids. Germline-derived CDR1 and CDR2 are SQVTM and ANQGSEA. The V end lost 6 bases, the J end lost 6 bases, and 10 bases lay between the germline ends. The CDR3 protein is CSVPTGDTQYF. The CDR3 DNA follows: TGCAGCGTACCGACCGGGGATACGCAGTATTTT.

In its sample, this clone was seen once. The chain combines TRBV6-1 with TRBJ1-4, with D uncertain. V was cut by 8 bases and J by 13 bases, with 17 bases left in between. Germline V gives CDR1 MNHNS, CDR2 SASEGT. The CDR3 has 12 residues. CDR3 loop: CASAKLGEVLFF. The CDR3 DNA is TGTGCCAGCGCGAAACTTGGGGAGGTACTGTTTTTT.

This clone was detected only a few times. The chain carries TRBV5-1 and TRBJ1-2; maybe TRBD1 (5 bases). Trimming stripped 4 bases from V and 7 bases from J, with 14 bases between. Germline CDR1 SGHRS, CDR2 YFSETQ. This CDR3 contains 13 residues. CDR3 sequence reads: CASSPVSGAGYTF. CDR3 bases: TGCGCCAGCAGCCCCGTTTCTGGGGCTGGCTACACCTTC. The full variable domain, its missing parts supplied by reference TRBV5-1 and TRBJ1-2, is KAGVTQTPRYLIKTRGQQVTLSCSPISGHRSVSWYQQTPGQGLQFLFEYFSETQRNKGNFPGRFSGRQFSNSRSEMNVSTLELGDSALYLCASSPVSGAGYTFGSGTRLTVV.

On this clone: The junction departs from the called germline gene at one end, perhaps through a read error. The gene calls are TRBV9 and TRBJ2-7, with TRBD2 matching 12 bases. Germline V gene data show CDR1 as SGDLS and CDR2 as YYNGEE. The CDR3 is 16 amino acids. The CDR3 DNA is TGTGCCAGCAGCCCAGGGGGGACTAGCGGGTCTTACGCGCAGTACTTC. It translates to CASSPGGTSGSYAQYF. The whole variable domain, remainder taken from reference TRBV9 and TRBJ2-7, is DSGVTQTPKHLITATGQRVTLRCSPRSGDLSVYWYQQSLDQGLQFLIQYYNGEERAKGNILERFSAQQFPDLHSELNLSSLELGDSALYFCASSPGGTSGSYAQYFGPGTRLTVT.

This chain joins TRBV5-8 and TRBJ2-3, with D maybe TRBD1 (6 bases). Germline loops: CDR1 SGHTS, CDR2 YDEGEE. V gave up 4 bases and J gave up 1 base, with 25 bases separating them. The CDR3 covers 19 residues. CDR3 residues: CASSPLDEWHRVGTDTQYF. CDR3 nucleotides: TGTGCCAGCAGCCCCCTCGATGAATGGCACAGGGTTGGCACAGATACGCAGTATTTT.

V usage is TRBV9 and J usage is TRBJ2-7, with 7 bases fitting TRBD1. The CDR3 runs 15 residues. Germline V gene data show CDR1 as SGDLS and CDR2 as YYNGEE. V dropped 4 bases and J dropped 0; count of bases not matched to a gene: 7. DNA of the CDR3: TGTGCCAGCAGCAGAAGCTGGGACAGCTCCTACGAGCAGTACTTC. Translating it yields CASSRSWDSSYEQYF. The entire variable domain, with the rest obtained from reference TRBV9 and TRBJ2-7, is as follows: DSGVTQTPKHLITATGQRVTLRCSPRSGDLSVYWYQQSLDQGLQFLIQYYNGEERAKGNILERFSAQQFPDLHSELNLSSLELGDSALYFCASSRSWDSSYEQYFGPGTRLTVT.

The CDR3 loop reads CASSPFSGNQPQHF. The CDR3 DNA reads as TGTGCCAGTAGTCCCTTTTCTGGCAATCAGCCCCAGCATTTT. J is TRBJ1-5 and V is TRBV19, with unresolved D. Per germline, CDR1 LNHDA and CDR2 SQIVND (reference sequence). The CDR3 spans 14 residues. Trimming removed 5 bases at V and 2 bases at J, with 10 bases between. Based on the CDR3 plus reference TRBV19 and TRBJ1-5, the full variable domain is DGGITQSPKYLFRKEGQNVTLSCEQNLNHDAMYWYRQDPGQGLRLIYYSQIVNDFQKGDIAEGYSVSREKKESFPLTVTSAQKNPTAFYLCASSPFSGNQPQHFGDGTRLSIL.